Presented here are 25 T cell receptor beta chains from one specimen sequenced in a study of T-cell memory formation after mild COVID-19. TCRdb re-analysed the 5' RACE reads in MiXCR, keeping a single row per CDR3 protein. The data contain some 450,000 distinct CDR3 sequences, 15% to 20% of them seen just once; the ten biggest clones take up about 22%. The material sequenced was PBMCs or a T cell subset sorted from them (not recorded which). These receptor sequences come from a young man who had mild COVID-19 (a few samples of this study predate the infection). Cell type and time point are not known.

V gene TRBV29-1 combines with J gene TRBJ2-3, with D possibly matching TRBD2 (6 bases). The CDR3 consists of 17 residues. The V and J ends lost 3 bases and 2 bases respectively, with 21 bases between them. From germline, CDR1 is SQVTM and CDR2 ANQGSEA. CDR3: CSVDGTGEPPDTDTQYF. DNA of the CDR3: TGCAGCGTTGATGGGACGGGGGAACCACCAGACACAGATACGCAGTATTTT.

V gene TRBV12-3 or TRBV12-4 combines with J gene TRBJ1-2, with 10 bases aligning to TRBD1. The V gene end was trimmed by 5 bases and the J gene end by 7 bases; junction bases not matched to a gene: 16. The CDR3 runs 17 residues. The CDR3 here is CASSPIVTNDRGLGYTF. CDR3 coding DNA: TGTGCCAGCAGTCCCATCGTTACCAACGACAGGGGGCTTGGCTACACCTTC.

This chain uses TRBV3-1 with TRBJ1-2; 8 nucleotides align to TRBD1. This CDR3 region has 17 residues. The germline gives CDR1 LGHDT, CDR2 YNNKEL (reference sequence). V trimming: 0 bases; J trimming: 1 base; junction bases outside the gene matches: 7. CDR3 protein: CASSQDRQGTYNYGYTF. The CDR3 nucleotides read TGTGCCAGCAGCCAAGATCGACAGGGGACTTATAACTATGGCTACACCTTC.

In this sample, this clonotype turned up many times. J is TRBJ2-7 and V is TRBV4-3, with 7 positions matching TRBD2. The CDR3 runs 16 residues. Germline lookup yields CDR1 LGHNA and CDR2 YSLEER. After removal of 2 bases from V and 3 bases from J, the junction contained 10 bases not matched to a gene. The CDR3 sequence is CASSQRAGSGYYEQYF. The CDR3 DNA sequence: TGCGCCAGCAGCCAACGAGCGGGGTCGGGGTACTACGAGCAGTACTTC.

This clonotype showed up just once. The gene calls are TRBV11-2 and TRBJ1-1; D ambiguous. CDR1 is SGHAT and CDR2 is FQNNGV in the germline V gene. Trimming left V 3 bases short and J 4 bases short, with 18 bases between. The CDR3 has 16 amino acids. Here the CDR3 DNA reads TGTGCCAGCAGCTTCGGAATCGGCCAATCGCGCACTGAAGCTTTCTTT. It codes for CASSFGIGQSRTEAFF.

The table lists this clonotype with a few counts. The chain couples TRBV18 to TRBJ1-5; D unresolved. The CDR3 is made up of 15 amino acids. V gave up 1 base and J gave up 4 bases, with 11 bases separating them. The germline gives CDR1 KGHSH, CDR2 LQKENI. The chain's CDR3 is CASSPLAGLNQPQHF. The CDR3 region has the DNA TGTGCCAGCTCACCACTGGCCGGGCTAAATCAGCCCCAGCATTTT.

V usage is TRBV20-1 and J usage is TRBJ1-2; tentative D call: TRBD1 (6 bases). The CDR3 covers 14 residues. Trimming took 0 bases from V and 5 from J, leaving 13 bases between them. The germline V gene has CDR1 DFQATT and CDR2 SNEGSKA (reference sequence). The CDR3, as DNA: TGCAGTGCTAGAGATCGCCGGGGGCTTTATGGCTACACCTTC. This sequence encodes CSARDRRGLYGYTF.

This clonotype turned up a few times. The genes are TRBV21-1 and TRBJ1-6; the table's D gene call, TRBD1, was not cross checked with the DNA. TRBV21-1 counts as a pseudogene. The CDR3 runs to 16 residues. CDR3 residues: CASSKTEGPGGNPLHF. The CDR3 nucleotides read TGTGCCAGCAGCAAAACCGAAGGACCGGGGGGCAACCCCCTCCACTTT.

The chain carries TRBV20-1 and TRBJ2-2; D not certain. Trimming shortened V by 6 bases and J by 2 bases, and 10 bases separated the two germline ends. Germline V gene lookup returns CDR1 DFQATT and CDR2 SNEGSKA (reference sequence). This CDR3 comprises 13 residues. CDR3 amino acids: CSALVPNTGELFF. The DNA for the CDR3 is TGCAGTGCCCTAGTTCCTAACACCGGGGAGCTGTTTTTT.

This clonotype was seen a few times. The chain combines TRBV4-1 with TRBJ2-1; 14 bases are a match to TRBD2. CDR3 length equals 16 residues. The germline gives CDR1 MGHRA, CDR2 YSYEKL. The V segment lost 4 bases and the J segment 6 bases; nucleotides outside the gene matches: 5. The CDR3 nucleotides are TGCGCCAGCAGCCGGAGGACTAGCGGGGGGACCAATGAGCAGTTCTTC. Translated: CASSRRTSGGTNEQFF.

The CDR3 reads CASSQGAEAGELFF. The DNA of the CDR3 is TGTGCCAGCAGCCAAGGGGCAGAAGCCGGGGAGCTGTTTTTT. The chain uses TRBV4-2 and TRBJ2-2; no firm D call. The CDR3 is made up of 14 amino acids. The germline V gene has CDR1 LGHNA and CDR2 YNFKEQ. Trimming left V 1 base short and J 6 bases short, with 9 bases between.

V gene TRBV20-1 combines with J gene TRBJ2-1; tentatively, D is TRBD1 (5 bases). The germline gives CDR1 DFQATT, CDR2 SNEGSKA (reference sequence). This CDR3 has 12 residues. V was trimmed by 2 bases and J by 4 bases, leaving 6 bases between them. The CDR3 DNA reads TGCAGTGCTAGATGGACATACAATGAGCAGTTCTTC. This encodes CSARWTYNEQFF.

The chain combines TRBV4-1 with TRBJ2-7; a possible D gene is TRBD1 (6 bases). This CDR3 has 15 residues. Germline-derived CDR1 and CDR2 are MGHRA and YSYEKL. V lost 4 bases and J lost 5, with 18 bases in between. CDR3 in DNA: TGCGCCAGCAGCCCCCGAGGCAGGGGAAGTGACGAGCAGTACTTC. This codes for CASSPRGRGSDEQYF.

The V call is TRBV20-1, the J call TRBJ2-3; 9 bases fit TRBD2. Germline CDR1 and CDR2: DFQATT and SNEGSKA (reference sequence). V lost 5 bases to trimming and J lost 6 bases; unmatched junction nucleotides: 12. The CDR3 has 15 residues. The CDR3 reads CSAPLGTSYGDTQYF. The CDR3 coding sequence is TGCAGTGCTCCCCTCGGGACTAGCTATGGTGATACGCAGTATTTT.

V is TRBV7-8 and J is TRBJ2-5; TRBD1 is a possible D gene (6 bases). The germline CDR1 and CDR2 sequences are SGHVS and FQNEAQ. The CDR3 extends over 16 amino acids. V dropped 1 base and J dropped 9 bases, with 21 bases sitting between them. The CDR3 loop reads CASSLGQGLTKRPQYF. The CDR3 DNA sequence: TGTGCCAGCAGCTTAGGGCAGGGGTTAACCAAGAGACCCCAGTACTTC.

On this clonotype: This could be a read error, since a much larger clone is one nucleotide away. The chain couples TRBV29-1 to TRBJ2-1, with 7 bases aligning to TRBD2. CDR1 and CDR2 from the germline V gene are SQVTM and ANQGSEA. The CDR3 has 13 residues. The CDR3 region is CSVDLAGGNEEFF. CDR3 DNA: TGCAGCGTTGATTTAGCGGGCGGCAATGAGGAGTTCTTC.

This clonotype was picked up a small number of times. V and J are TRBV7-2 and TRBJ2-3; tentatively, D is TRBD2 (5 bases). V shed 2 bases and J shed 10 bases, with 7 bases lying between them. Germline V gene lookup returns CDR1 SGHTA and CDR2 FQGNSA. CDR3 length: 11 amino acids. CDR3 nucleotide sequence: TGTGCCAGCAGCTTATACGGGGCGCAGTATTTT. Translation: CASSLYGAQYF.

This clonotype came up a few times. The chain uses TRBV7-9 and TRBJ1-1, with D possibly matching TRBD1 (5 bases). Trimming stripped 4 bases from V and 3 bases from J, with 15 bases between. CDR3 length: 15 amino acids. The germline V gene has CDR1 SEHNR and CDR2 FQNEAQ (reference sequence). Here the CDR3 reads CASSSAGPGDTEAFF. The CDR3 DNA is TGTGCCAGCAGCTCCGCGGGGCCCGGGGACACTGAAGCTTTCTTT.

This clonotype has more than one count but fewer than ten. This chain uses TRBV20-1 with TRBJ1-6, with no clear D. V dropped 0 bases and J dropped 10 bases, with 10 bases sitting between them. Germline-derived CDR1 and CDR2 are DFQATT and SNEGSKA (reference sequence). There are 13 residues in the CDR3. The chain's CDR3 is CSARDSGESPLHF. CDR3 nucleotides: TGCAGTGCTAGAGATTCCGGGGAGTCACCCCTCCACTTT.

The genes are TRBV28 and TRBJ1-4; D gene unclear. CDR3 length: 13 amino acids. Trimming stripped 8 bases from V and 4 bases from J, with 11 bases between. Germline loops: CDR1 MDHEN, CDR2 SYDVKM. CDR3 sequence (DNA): TGTGCCAGCCGGAAAACGGTTAATGAAAAACTGTTTTTT. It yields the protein CASRKTVNEKLFF.

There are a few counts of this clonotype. This CDR3 reads CASSLPQAGPTEQFF. CDR3 in DNA: TGCGCCAGCAGCTTGCCTCAGGCCGGCCCCACTGAGCAGTTCTTC. V usage is TRBV5-1 and J usage is TRBJ2-1; D uncertain. Germline CDR1 SGHRS, CDR2 YFSETQ. CDR3 length equals 15 residues. The germline V and J ends were trimmed by 1 base and 9 bases, with 17 bases remaining between them.

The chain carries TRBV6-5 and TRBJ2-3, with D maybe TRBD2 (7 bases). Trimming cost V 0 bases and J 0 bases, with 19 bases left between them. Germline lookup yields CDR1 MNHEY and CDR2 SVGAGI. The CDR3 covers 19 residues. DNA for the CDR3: TGTGCCAGCAGTTACTCGTCCCCGTGGGCGGGGGCGAGCACAGATACGCAGTATTTT. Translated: CASSYSSPWAGASTDTQYF.

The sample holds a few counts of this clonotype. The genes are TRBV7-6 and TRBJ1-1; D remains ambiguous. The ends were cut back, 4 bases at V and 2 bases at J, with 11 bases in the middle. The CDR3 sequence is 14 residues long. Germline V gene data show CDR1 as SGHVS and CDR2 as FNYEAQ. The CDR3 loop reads CASSSPGRNTEAFF. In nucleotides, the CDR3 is TGTGCCAGCAGCTCCCCCGGCAGAAACACTGAAGCTTTCTTT.

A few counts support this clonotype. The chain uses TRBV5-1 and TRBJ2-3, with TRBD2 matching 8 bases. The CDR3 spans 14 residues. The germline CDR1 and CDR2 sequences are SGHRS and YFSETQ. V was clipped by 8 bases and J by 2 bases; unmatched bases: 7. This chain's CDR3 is CASLLADYTDTQYF. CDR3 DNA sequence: TGCGCCAGTCTACTAGCGGACTACACAGATACGCAGTATTTT. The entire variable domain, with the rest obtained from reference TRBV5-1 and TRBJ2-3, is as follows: KAGVTQTPRYLIKTRGQQVTLSCSPISGHRSVSWYQQTPGQGLQFLFEYFSETQRNKGNFPGRFSGRQFSNSRSEMNVSTLELGDSALYLCASLLADYTDTQYFGPGTRLTVL.

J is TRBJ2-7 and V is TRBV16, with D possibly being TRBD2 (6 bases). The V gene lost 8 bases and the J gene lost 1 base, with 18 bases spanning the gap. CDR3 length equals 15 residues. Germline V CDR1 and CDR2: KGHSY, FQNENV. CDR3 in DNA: TGTGCCAGCGCTCCGGGGGATCGTATGTCCTACGAGCAGTACTTC. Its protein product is CASAPGDRMSYEQYF. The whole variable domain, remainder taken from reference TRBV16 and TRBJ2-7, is GEEVAQTPKHLVRGEGQKAKLYCAPIKGHSYVFWYQQVLKNEFKFLISFQNENVFDETGMPKERFSAKCLPNSPCSLEIQATKLEDSAVYFCASAPGDRMSYEQYFGPGTRLTVT.